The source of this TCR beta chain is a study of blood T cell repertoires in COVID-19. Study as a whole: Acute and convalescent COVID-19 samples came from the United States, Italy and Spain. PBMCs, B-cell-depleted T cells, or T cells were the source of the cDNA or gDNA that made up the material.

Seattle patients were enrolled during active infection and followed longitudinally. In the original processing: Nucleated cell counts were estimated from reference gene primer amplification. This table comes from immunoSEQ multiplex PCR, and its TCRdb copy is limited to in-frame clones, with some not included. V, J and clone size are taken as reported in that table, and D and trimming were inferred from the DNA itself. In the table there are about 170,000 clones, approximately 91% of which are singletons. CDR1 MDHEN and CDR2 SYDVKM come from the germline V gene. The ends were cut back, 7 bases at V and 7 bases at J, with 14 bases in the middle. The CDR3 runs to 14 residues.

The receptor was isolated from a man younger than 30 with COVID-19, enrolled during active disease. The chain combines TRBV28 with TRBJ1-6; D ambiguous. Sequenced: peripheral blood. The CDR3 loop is CASNPVSRNSPLHF. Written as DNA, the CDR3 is TGTGCCAGCAATCCGGTCTCGAGGAATTCACCCCTCCACTTT.